These 23 T cell receptor beta chains were all obtained from the same sample, sequenced in a study of blood T cells in healthy people across ages (dated by TCRdb to 2014 to 2015). Preparation of the library involved 5' RACE. This sample was sequenced with an Illumina HiSeq 2500. A second PCR of about 7 to 12 cycles was run with a J-beta primer mix and a sample-barcoded 5' primer. TCRdb's own reprocessing of the public reads used fastp at Q25 and MiXCR and kept productive beta chains. Every CDR3 protein is listed once, alongside the most common genes and DNA of its rows. The sample includes approximately 1,000,000 distinct CDR3 sequences, with around two fifths observed a single time. The ten largest make up less than 15% of the sample. The sequenced sample consisted of blood. These receptors were taken from a man aged 18 to 29 in good health.

A few counts support this clonotype. The gene calls are TRBV5-5 and TRBJ1-2; TRBD1 matches at 7 bases. V gave up 0 bases and J gave up 0 bases; unmatched junction bases: 11. The CDR3 sequence is 18 residues long. CDR1 is SGHKS, CDR2 YYEKEE, per germline (reference sequence). The CDR3 here is CASSLDWSRTGANYGYTF. The CDR3, as DNA: TGTGCCAGCAGCTTGGACTGGTCTCGGACAGGTGCTAACTATGGCTACACCTTC.

This clonotype showed up many times. CDR3 protein: CASSQGQPQHF. The CDR3 DNA sequence: TGTGCCAGCAGCCAGGGACAGCCCCAGCATTTT. This sequence joins TRBV6-2 or TRBV6-3 and TRBJ1-5, with D possibly matching TRBD1 (5 bases). The CDR3 has 11 amino acids. Germline V gene sequence: CDR1 MNHEY, CDR2 SVGEGT. V lost 6 bases to trimming and J lost 7 bases, with 7 bases between them.

This chain connects TRBV29-1 to TRBJ1-2; D may be TRBD1 (5 bases). This CDR3 contains 14 residues. The germline V and J ends were trimmed by 0 bases and 8 bases, with 16 bases remaining between them. Per the germline V gene, CDR1 is SQVTM and CDR2 is ANQGSEA. CDR3 coding DNA: TGCAGCGTTGAAGATCGGGGCATGATGAAAGGCTACACCTTC. Translation gives CSVEDRGMMKGYTF.

This chain links TRBV29-1 with TRBJ1-2; 7 nucleotides agree with TRBD1. Germline lookup yields CDR1 SQVTM and CDR2 ANQGSEA. The CDR3 is 14 amino acids. The ends lost 7 bases at V and 2 bases at J; junction bases unmatched: 10. The chain's CDR3 is CSASPGTENYGYTF. CDR3 coding DNA: TGCAGCGCATCGCCCGGGACAGAGAACTATGGCTACACCTTC.

The chain joins TRBV29-1 to TRBJ2-3; tentatively, D is TRBD1 (6 bases). This CDR3 is built from 14 residues. V dropped 7 bases and J dropped 5 bases, with 19 bases sitting between them. CDR1 SQVTM and CDR2 ANQGSEA come from the germline V gene. In DNA, the CDR3 is TGCAGCGGGGCCGGGACAAGGAGAGGAGATACGCAGTATTTT. Translation gives CSGAGTRRGDTQYF.

The V and J genes are TRBV20-1 and TRBJ2-7; tentatively, D is TRBD1 or TRBD2 (5 bases each). CDR1 is DFQATT and CDR2 is SNEGSKA in the germline V gene (reference sequence). The CDR3 loop spans 18 amino acids. Trimming pared 0 bases from V and 7 bases from J, leaving 28 bases between. The chain's CDR3 is CSARDLEDRGPGYNEQYF. CDR3 nucleotides: TGCAGTGCTAGAGATCTCGAGGATAGGGGACCGGGATACAATGAGCAGTACTTC.

This clonotype has a single count. V and J are TRBV5-1 and TRBJ2-5, with D perhaps TRBD1 (5 bases). Judging by the DNA end, TRBJ2-7 fits better; the J call may be wrong. The germline V gene encodes CDR1 SGHRS and CDR2 YFSETQ. This CDR3 has 13 residues. Written as DNA, the CDR3 is TGCGCCAGCAGCAAGGGGTCCCTTTACGAGCAGTACTTC. Translated, it gives CASSKGSLYEQYF.

The chain uses TRBV5-1 and TRBJ2-3; TRBD2 aligns across 11 bases. This CDR3 has 19 amino acids. The germline CDR1 and CDR2 sequences are SGHRS and YFSETQ. V shed 2 bases, J shed 0 bases, and the junction held 11 bases outside the gene matches. CDR3 nucleotide sequence: TGCGCCAGCAGCTTAGAGCGCCTAGCGGGGGGCCATAGCACAGATACGCAGTATTTT. Its protein is CASSLERLAGGHSTDTQYF.

The chain joins TRBV7-9 to TRBJ1-5, with TRBD1 as a possible D gene (6 bases). The germline V gene encodes CDR1 SEHNR and CDR2 FQNEAQ (reference sequence). The CDR3 has 17 amino acids. Trimming cost V 0 bases and J 4 bases, with 16 bases left between them. As DNA, the CDR3 is TGTGCCAGCAGCTTAGCGCGGGAACGGGGGGCAAATCAGCCCCAGCATTTT. It codes for CASSLARERGANQPQHF. The full variable domain, with the rest looked up from reference TRBV7-9 and TRBJ1-5, is DTGVSQNPRHKITKRGQNVTFRCDPISEHNRLYWYRQTLGQGPEFLTYFQNEAQLEKSRLLSDRFSAERPKGSFSTLEIQRTEQGDSAMYLCASSLARERGANQPQHFGDGTRLSIL.

The V and J genes are TRBV12-3 or TRBV12-4 and TRBJ1-3; TRBD1 agrees at 8 bases. CDR3 length: 14 amino acids. Trimming cost V 11 bases and J 2 bases; bases outside gene matches: 8. Here the CDR3 reads CAGRQGIPGNTIYF. The CDR3 bases are TGTGCCGGCCGACAGGGGATTCCTGGAAACACCATATATTTT.

On this clonotype: The junction shows a germline mismatch at one end, possibly a read error. V gene TRBV12-3 or TRBV12-4 combines with J gene TRBJ2-3, with 11 bases that match TRBD2. The CDR3 totals 18 residues. Here the CDR3 DNA reads TGTACCAGCAGTCTTAGCGGGGGGGCCTTTCCAGGCACAGATACGCAGTATTTT. This translates into CTSSLSGGAFPGTDTQYF.

This chain's CDR3 is CASSLTAVNTEAFF. The CDR3 bases are TGTGCCAGCAGCCTAACGGCAGTGAACACTGAAGCTTTCTTT. The V call is TRBV9, the J call TRBJ1-1; D is uncertain. Trimming left V 4 bases short and J 0 bases short, with 10 bases between. Germline lookup yields CDR1 SGDLS and CDR2 YYNGEE. The CDR3 is 14 residues long.

This chain uses TRBV29-1 with TRBJ2-5; 7 bases align to TRBD1. The CDR3 consists of 14 residues. Germline V lookup: CDR1 SQVTM, CDR2 ANQGSEA. Trimming took 5 bases from V and 2 from J; bases not matched to a gene: 8. The CDR3 DNA follows: TGCAGCGTTAAGGGGGACAGTGGACAAGAGACCCAGTACTTC. As protein: CSVKGDSGQETQYF.

This clonotype showed up just a few times. The V gene is TRBV20-1, the J gene TRBJ2-1, with D tentatively TRBD2 (7 bases). Germline V gene sequence: CDR1 DFQATT, CDR2 SNEGSKA (reference sequence). Between the trimmed V and J ends, which lost 0 bases and 7 bases, there was a span of 16 bases. The CDR3 covers 15 residues. For the CDR3, the DNA is TGCAGTGCTAGAGATTTGAGGGGGGGCGGTAATGAGCAGTTCTTC. This codes for CSARDLRGGGNEQFF.

The chain carries TRBV12-3 or TRBV12-4 and TRBJ1-5, with TRBD1 matching 8 bases. The V gene end was trimmed by 6 bases and the J gene end by 1 base; junction bases not matched to a gene: 5. This CDR3 has 15 amino acids. The DNA for the CDR3 is TGTGCCAGCAGGCCTACAGGGGGGAGCAATCAGCCCCAGCATTTT. Translation gives CASRPTGGSNQPQHF.

The V and J genes are TRBV29-1 and TRBJ2-1, with D maybe TRBD1 (5 bases). The CDR3 has 14 amino acids. CDR1 is SQVTM and CDR2 is ANQGSEA in the germline V gene. The germline V and J ends were trimmed by 0 bases and 13 bases, with 19 bases remaining between them. CDR3 bases: TGCAGCGTTGAAGATTTCCGCAGGGAAGAGACCCAGTTCTTC. This translates into CSVEDFRREETQFF.

The V and J genes are TRBV12-3 or TRBV12-4 and TRBJ2-4; D may be TRBD1 or TRBD2 (5 bases each). The tail of the sequence fits TRBJ2-7 better, so the J call may be wrong. This CDR3 contains 15 residues. In nucleotides, the CDR3 is TGTGCCAGCGCAACGACCTCAGGGACCAACTACGAGCAGTACTTC. Translated: CASATTSGTNYEQYF.

Only a few counts were recorded for this clonotype. The V gene is TRBV20-1, the J gene TRBJ2-3; D is undetermined. The CDR3 contains 14 residues. In germline, CDR1 is DFQATT, CDR2 SNEGSKA (reference sequence). V lost 6 bases, J lost 0 bases, and 13 bases lay in between. CDR3 region: CSAPLPDSTDTQYF. CDR3 in DNA: TGCAGTGCCCCTCTACCGGATAGCACAGATACGCAGTATTTT.

This clonotype came up a few times. The V call is TRBV5-1, the J call TRBJ2-5; 8 bases match TRBD1. The trim removed 2 bases at V and 3 bases at J, leaving 3 bases unmatched. Germline V lookup: CDR1 SGHRS, CDR2 YFSETQ. This CDR3 has 14 amino acids. The CDR3, as DNA: TGCGCCAGCAGCTTCCTGACAGGGGAAGAGACCCAGTACTTC. It yields the protein CASSFLTGEETQYF.

Only a few counts were recorded for this clonotype. The rearrangement links TRBV30 to TRBJ2-4; D could derive from TRBD1 or TRBD2 (5 bases each). Germline values: CDR1 GTSNPN, CDR2 SVGIG (reference sequence). The V and J ends lost 0 bases and 8 bases respectively, with 5 bases between them. CDR3 length: 11 amino acids. The CDR3 loop reads CAWSVGDIQYF. CDR3 sequence (DNA): TGTGCCTGGAGTGTGGGGGACATTCAGTACTTC.

V is TRBV7-9 and J is TRBJ1-1; no clear D gene. The germline V and J ends were trimmed by 4 bases and 6 bases, with 18 bases remaining between them. The germline gives CDR1 SEHNR, CDR2 FQNEAQ (reference sequence). This CDR3 is built from 15 residues. Written as DNA, the CDR3 is TGTGCCAGCAGCTACGGGGTCGAGCCGACGGCTGAAGCTTTCTTT. Protein sequence: CASSYGVEPTAEAFF.

This clonotype came up once. J is TRBJ1-4 and V is TRBV4-3; D unclear. The V end lost 0 bases, the J end lost 0 bases, and 5 bases lay between the germline ends. CDR1 and CDR2 from the germline V gene are LGHNA and YSLEER. CDR3 length: 15 residues. This CDR3 reads CASSQDDATNEKLFF. In nucleotides, the CDR3 is TGCGCCAGCAGCCAAGATGACGCAACTAATGAAAAACTGTTTTTT.

This clonotype has only a few counts. This sequence joins TRBV29-1 and TRBJ2-5; TRBD2 matches 15 bases. J was trimmed by 11 bases and V by 6 bases; bases with no gene match: 13. CDR1 and CDR2 (germline): SQVTM, ANQGSEA. This CDR3 comprises 15 residues. CDR3 nucleotides: TGCAGCGTAGAGAGGACTAGCGGGGGGGTGGATGAGCAGTACTTC. Encoded protein: CSVERTSGGVDEQYF.